This T cell receptor (beta chain) was recorded in a study of blood T cells in healthy people across ages (dated by TCRdb to the mid-2010s). Regarding the study in general: Template switching captured roughly one uniquely barcoded TCR beta cDNA molecule per two T cells in model experiments. Four age groups were formed from the donors: young (average approximately 15 years), middle-aged (approximately 42), aged (62) and long-lived (82). For two donors (one aged 18 to 29 and one aged 80 or older), the study analyzed two additional independent replicas of 1 million unique cDNA reads from the same blood draw. To track age-related changes in TCR beta repertoire diversity, the study relied on deep sequencing normalized with unique cDNA molecular identifiers. Donors of different ages were randomly distributed across sequencing lanes to avoid experimental bias.

The protocol used for the library was 5' RACE. The instrument given in TCRdb is Illumina HiSeq 2500. A second PCR of 7 to 11 cycles was performed with a sample-barcoded 5' primer and a J-beta primer mix. A template-switch 5' adaptor carrying 12 random nucleotides introduced a unique molecular identifier onto each TCR beta cDNA molecule. Each sample yielded at least 3 million CDR3-containing paired-end reads. The Mint cDNA synthesis kit, primed by a TRBC-specific oligonucleotide, was used to synthesize first-strand cDNA from all RNA. Following uracil-DNA glycosylase treatment, a first 18-cycle PCR with universal primers M1SS and BC2_uni_R was performed on all cDNA. In the paper's pipeline: Normalization of each sample was performed by random selection of 1 million high-quality reads, each carrying a distinct molecular identifier. Reads with shared molecular identifiers were discarded instead of being binned into consensus sequences. MiTCR, with a Q25 quality threshold and the strictest error-elimination algorithm, was used for CDR3 identification, clonotype clustering and error correction. A nonparametric unseen species model using Euler transformation provided a lower-bound estimate of total TCR beta diversity. TCRdb passed the public sequencing reads through fastp at Q25 and MiXCR, retaining productive beta sequences. Duplicate CDR3 protein sequences are folded into a single record with the most common DNA and genes. TCRdb's processing, not the authors' own work, is the source of the V and J calls. This sample comprises 650,000 to 700,000 distinct CDR3 sequences, about 32% of them detected only once. Of the sample, over 15% falls within the top ten clones.

The paper as a whole reports these results and caveats: Compared with the aged group, the long-lived group had more naive CD4+ T cells, fewer expanded clones and increased TCR diversity, suggesting age selection. Observed TCR beta diversity per million T cells fell roughly linearly with age, and a significant reduction was already apparent by age roughly 40. Estimates of total diversity based on one million sequenced T cells were regarded as lower bounds and as underestimates. Observed TCR beta diversity correlated strongly with the percentage of naive T cells measured by flow cytometry. Because the CMV infection status of the donors was unknown, age-related changes in expanded clonotypes may potentially have been confounded. Bulk unsorted PBMC profiling prevented conclusive comparison of naive and antigen-experienced compartments.

The donors were a few dozen Caucasian individuals from Russia, aged 6 to 90 years, who were systemically healthy. Roughly 10 milliliters of peripheral blood were collected from each donor into EDTA-treated Vacutainer tubes. PBMCs were isolated by Ficoll-Paque density-gradient centrifugation, with at least 7 million obtained per sample. Trizol reagent was used to extract total RNA from PBMCs, with at least 5.5 micrograms per sample. For every donor, flow cytometry on a PBMC aliquot measured the percentage of naive CD45RAhigh/CD27high T cells. The CDR3, cysteine through phenylalanine, is 12 amino acids long. Only the CDR3 DNA is retained, 36 bases long and in frame from the first base. The junction shows trimming of 7 bases on V and 0 bases on J, plus 6 bases between the germline ends. This clonotype was observed many times. Which antigen it targets is not known. No much larger clonotype is one base removed from it; base qualities were not supplied.

The clonotype was recovered from a woman older than 75 in good health. Donor details come from another sample of the same person, matched by shared clones. The rearrangement joined TRBV12-3 or TRBV12-4 to TRBJ1-1, with the D gene uncertain. Sequencing input: blood. The bases are TGTGCCAGCACCGGGATGAACACTGAAGCTTTCTTT. Its product reads: CASTGMNTEAFF.